This T cell receptor (beta chain) was recorded in a study of beta chain features in type 1 diabetes. Turning to the study itself: All samples combined gave 95 million to 130 million sorted cells for examination. General observations from the study: Patients' naive, central memory and regulatory TCRB repertoires appeared more alike than those of healthy donors. For type 1 diabetes patients, VDJ junctions showed fewer insertions and more deletions.

The CDR3 is 15 residues long. The germline V gene has CDR1 MDHEN and CDR2 SYDVKM. The V end was cut by 2 bases, the J end by 0 bases, with 10 bases between. In regard to this clone: As yet, its antigen is unknown.

The isolated RNA, all of it, was reverse transcribed, so expressed TCRB transcripts were what got sequenced. The repertoire was sequenced with immunoSEQ multiplex PCR; TCRdb's copy has only in-frame clones and lacks some. The sample lists around 400,000 clones, around 16% occurring once. The sample was naive CD4+ T cells from blood. This TCR was recovered from a woman younger than 30 in good health. The chain carries TRBV28 and TRBJ2-5, with D maybe TRBD2 (6 bases). CDR3 nucleotides: TGTGCCAGCAGTTTAGGGCGGACTAACCAAGAGACCCAGTACTTC. As protein: CASSLGRTNQETQYF.